Given below is one TCR beta chain in context. Its antigen is not yet known. Base quality data are lacking; no much larger clone is found one base away. The cohort was made up of several hundred healthy bone marrow donors. Cohort members were all nominally healthy when sampled, although unrecorded immune exposures were likely present. The donor tested CMV seropositive and was one of the 289 seropositive cohort members. Every donor gave a peripheral blood sample, and the peripheral blood mononuclear cells from that sample were used for TCR beta sequencing. The Qiagen DNeasy Blood Extraction Kit was used to extract genomic DNA from the blood cell samples. These data belong to a study of cytomegalovirus exposure and HLA in healthy donors (dated by TCRdb to between 2016 and 2019). Looking at the study overall: An earlier analysis of 587 of the donors reported 250 to 350 Gb of sequence data and 117 million unique TCR beta sequences obtained from approximately 180 million T cells. Across approximately 420 genotyped donors of the cohort, an average of approximately 240,000 unique TCR beta nucleotide sequences per donor were sequenced, and about a sixth of those sequences were non-productive. Class I and class II HLA loci were covered by the typing at four-digit resolution. Every discovery cohort repertoire had been produced on one sequencing platform. Typing coverage differed by locus: A, B, C, DRB1 and DQB1 were typed in about 620-640 donors, DQA1 in about 560, DPA1 in 600 to 610, and DPB1 in 472. Five DR-DQ haplotypes were treated as single units for association and clustering because of strong linkage in the cohort. The study aimed to test whether cataloging public T cell receptors could reveal signatures of past pathogen exposure. The T cell repertoires of 666 subjects were profiled by immunosequencing and related to cytomegalovirus serostatus. To predict cytomegalovirus infection status, the study brought together high-throughput TCR immunosequencing, statistical association of individual TCRs with disease status, and machine learning. The later analysis used no new phenotypic data to find candidate immune exposures, relying instead on TCR beta sequences and their occurrence across donors. In addition to the first cohort of 650 to 750 subjects, a separate validation cohort of over 90 different subjects was used. Genome-wide SNP genotypes for about 60% of the 666 donors were used in a later genetic analysis, which treated that subset as a discovery cohort. Alongside the repertoire data, information on donor age, sex, ethnicity and CMV serostatus was compiled. A later analysis re-examined previously published TCR beta repertoires from roughly 650 donors and added high-resolution HLA genotyping to investigate patterns of TCR occurrence. An earlier analysis of 500 to 750 of the donors applied high-throughput TCR beta sequencing to assess whether each TCR beta V gene segment acted as functional or pseudogenic. Approximately 330 gigabases of sequencing data and 70 million to 95 million unique TCR sequences made up an early release that covered 500 to 650 HLA-typed donors. The genetic ancestry cluster associated with self-reported Caucasian donors included over 80% of the roughly 380 genotyped donors. Summary of the overall study and its limitations: Presence/absence analyses assumed roughly uniform sequencing depth across donors, an assumption that may not hold. HLA typing was unavailable for some donors at each locus, so association tests used only the typed subset. The earlier analysis of approximately 560 of the donors excluded roughly 17 rarely observed V segments, including chromosome 9 orphons, because counts were too low. The authors suggested that the approach could potentially be extended to other disease states and immunological phenotypes. According to a later genetic analysis, donors in an Asian-associated ancestry cluster had fewer N-insertions in productive TCRs than the approximately 710-donor mean. Most TCR sequences were observed very rarely across donors, whereas some public TCRs were present in many individuals. In a later analysis, several top co-occurrence clusters were reported to appear linked to parvovirus B19, influenza, CMV and Epstein-Barr virus. Because the 87-base-pair reads could not distinguish some IMGT-functional V segments, including TRBV6-2 and TRBV6-3, those segments were excluded. The classifier was reported to diagnose cytomegalovirus status with high specificity and sensitivity in both the original and validation cohorts. In the study, 150 to 200 TCR beta chains were listed as associated with cytomegalovirus. At a false discovery rate of 0.05, a later analysis linked about 16,000 TCR beta sequences to specific HLA alleles. According to a later analysis, most CMV-associated TCR beta chains appeared to be HLA-restricted, and the HLA associations seemed to be driven largely by CMV exposure. CMV serostatus was the only immune exposure information available for the cohort. This cohort had only TCR beta chains sequenced, and the lack of alpha or paired-chain data limited which features could be detected. Broadly in line with IMGT annotations, most TCR beta V segments showed up in productive rearrangements about 87% or about 30% of the time in an earlier analysis of roughly 590 of the donors. A cluster of highly shared sequence variants was judged likely to represent a technical artifact of the sequencing pipeline. In a later analysis, the rate of TCR association differed among HLA loci, with DRB1 alleles having the most associated TCRs and HLA-C alleles having the fewest. A further reported finding was that TCR beta sequences accurately predicted the HLA-A and HLA-B alleles for most subjects in the first cohort. A later genetic analysis associated a missense DCLRE1C variant with V-gene and J-gene trimming of TCR beta chains, and an independent cohort replicated the association. Assigning TCR associations to individual alleles was difficult when HLA alleles, especially DR and DQ, strongly co-occurred. Correlated functional status among segregating V segments might be attributable to linkage disequilibrium, but an unknown experimental factor could not be ruled out. In vitro tests confirmed that a few of the cytomegalovirus-associated TCR beta chains recognize cytomegalovirus antigens. Compared with equally common non-associated chains, HLA-associated TCR beta chains in a later analysis were more clonally expanded and had lower generation probabilities.

Library prep was done by the immunoSEQ multiplex PCR assay. The multiplex PCR relied on a mix of 60 forward primers for TCR Vbeta segments and 13 reverse primers for TCR Jbeta segments. Amplification of the CDR3 region of rearranged TCR beta genes was performed with a multiplex PCR assay on genomic DNA. The amplified TCR beta libraries were sequenced on the Illumina HiSeq System as 87-base-pair reads. Turning to the authors' computational methods: A later analysis counted about 76 million unique TCR beta chains across the 650 to 800 repertoires, and some 11 million of these chains were shared by at least two donors. To remove PCR and sequencing errors, raw reads were error-corrected and collapsed into unique sequences using a nearest-neighbor algorithm that merged closely related sequences. Alignment of CDR3 sequences to IMGT reference sequences was used to assign V, D and J gene segments. For a sequence to be retained, a match of at least six nucleotides was required to both a V gene segment and a J gene segment. Rearrangements were classified as productive when the CDR3 lacked stop codons and remained in frame with V and J, and all other rearrangements were classified as non-productive. CDR3 was defined according to IMGT convention as the region running from the second conserved V-encoded cysteine to the conserved J-encoded phenylalanine. Sequences without an unambiguous match to a single V gene segment were excluded from the earlier analysis of a few hundred of the donors. An earlier analysis of approximately 590 of the donors classified V segments as functional when productive rearrangements were above 56.7% and as segregating when the standard deviation between donors was above 5%. To diagnose cytomegalovirus status from the catalog of TCR beta chain sequences, a statistical classification framework was built. In a later analysis, TCR nucleotide sequences were compared against IMGT/GENE-DB human TR gene sequences so that V and J genes could be assigned. In a later analysis, CDR3 sequences and most-parsimonious VDJ recombination scenarios were assigned using the TCRdist pipeline. A later analysis defined each TCR beta chain by its CDR3 amino acid sequence plus V-gene family, and excluded reads lacking a unique V-gene family. To address suspected cross-contamination and a sequencing artifact, a later analysis removed 592 highly shared, low-generation-probability nucleotide sequences. For each public chain, a later analysis derived a clonal expansion index from normalized ranks of inferred template counts within each repertoire. In a later analysis, generation probabilities were computed with a VDJ recombination model fitted to out-of-frame rearrangements, and the resulting probabilities were checked against IGoR. In a later analysis, hypergeometric tests were used to score TCR-TCR, TCR-HLA and TCR-CMV co-occurrence, with a repertoire-size bias correction applied to TCR pairs. In a later analysis, false discovery rates were estimated by permuting HLA or CMV assignments 20 times. In a later analysis, co-occurring TCRs were grouped using DBSCAN, with TCRdist sequence similarity added in when clustering inside HLA-allele-positive subsets. Co-occurrence clustering excluded repertoires with fewer than 30,000 or more than 120,000 public chains, plus five with anomalous nucleotide sharing. In TCRdb, the immuneACCESS table is reduced to in-frame sequences with V and J assigned. These tables do not hold every clone; where another copy was compared, an unresolved V gene accounts for under half, and the others remain unexplained. V and J calls and clone size are copied from that table; D and trimming were computed from the DNA. Across this sample there are under 200,000 clones, with approximately 83% seen only once. The leading ten clones occupy approximately 8.5% of the sample.

Looking up the germline V gene yields CDR1 SGHTA and CDR2 FQGNSA. The CDR3 covers 16 residues, taking in both the cysteine and the phenylalanine. The only DNA kept is the CDR3, 48 bases in frame from the first base. V and J are trimmed by 2 bases and 2 bases, and the gene matches miss 4 bases of the junction. The sequence was obtained from a man younger than 30 in good health and CMV-seropositive. The sequenced sample was PBMCs. Recombination connected TRBV7-2 to TRBJ2-5, with 11 bases matching TRBD2. The CDR3 protein: CASSLNSGGVQETQYF. In nucleotides, the sequence is TGTGCCAGCAGCTTAAATAGCGGGGGGGTACAAGAGACCCAGTACTTC.